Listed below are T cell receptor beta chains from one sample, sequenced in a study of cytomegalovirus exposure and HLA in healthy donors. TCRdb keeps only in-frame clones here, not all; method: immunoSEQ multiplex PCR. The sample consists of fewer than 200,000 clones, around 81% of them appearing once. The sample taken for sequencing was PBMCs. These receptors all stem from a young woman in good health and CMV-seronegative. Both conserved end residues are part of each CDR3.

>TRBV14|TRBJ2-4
CASSQGPGVEYF
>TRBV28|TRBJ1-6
CASRGDSVTGRYNSPLHF
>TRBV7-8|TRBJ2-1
CASSGGMGEGYNEQFF
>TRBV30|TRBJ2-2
CAWTRQGATGELFF
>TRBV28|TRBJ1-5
CASRPGFSNQPQHF
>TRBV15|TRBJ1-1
CATSRDRGLGTEAFF
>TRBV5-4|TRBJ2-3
CASSLEVGGVTDTQYF
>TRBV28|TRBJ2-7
CASSLFGYSYEQYF
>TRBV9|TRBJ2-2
CASSVGGQGASTGELFF
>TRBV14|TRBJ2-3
CASSQQSWTTVRTDTQYF
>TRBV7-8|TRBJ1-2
CASSLGSDRGLGYTF
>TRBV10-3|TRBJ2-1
CAISESAEQFF
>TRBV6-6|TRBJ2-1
CASAKSGGAHNEQFF
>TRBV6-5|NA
CASSYRDNYEQYF